This T cell receptor beta chain originates from a study of blood T cells in healthy people across ages. Details on this clonotype: Its matching antigen is unknown.

Primers used in a second PCR of about 6 to 11 cycles were a sample-barcoded 5' primer and a J-beta primer mix. TCRdb independently ran MiXCR on the 5' RACE reads; one entry per CDR3 protein. The profile shows about 1,800,000 distinct CDR3 sequences, 28% of them singletons. Germline assignment: CDR1 SGHKS and CDR2 YYEKEE (reference sequence). The CDR3 runs to 14 residues. The V end was cut by 4 bases, the J end by 7 bases, with 17 bases between. Findings and limits, study-wide: Total diversity from one million sequenced T cells was likely underestimated.

The chain links TRBV5-5 to TRBJ1-1, with D tentatively TRBD1 (5 bases). Sequencing was done on a sample of blood. This TCR was recovered from a young woman in good health. CDR3 in amino acids: CASSPLSGGVEAFF. DNA for the CDR3: TGTGCCAGCAGCCCCTTATCCGGGGGGGTTGAAGCTTTCTTT.